A selection of T cell receptor beta chains follows, all from one sample in a study of blood T cell repertoires in COVID-19. The repertoire was sequenced with immunoSEQ multiplex PCR; TCRdb's copy has only in-frame clones and lacks some. The top ten clones hold roughly 4.3% of a sample with roughly 250,000 clones, 75% to 90% of them seen once. Sequencing was carried out using PBMCs or T cells enriched from blood (not recorded which). The receptors were gathered from a woman aged 25 to 39 who had recovered from COVID-19. The CDR3 runs from the conserved cysteine through the conserved F or W. A D gene is named only where the DNA matches it firmly. Expanded clones are given a class, and other clones once, few, many or no size at all.

length,J,D,V,size,DNA,CDR3
20,TRBJ2-2,TRBD2,TRBV27,.,TGTGCCAGCAGTTTAGCCCGGGGGCGCCTGACTAGCGGAAACACCGGGGAGCTGTTTTTT,CASSLARGRLTSGNTGELFF
17,TRBJ1-4,.,TRBV27,.,TGTGCCAGCAGTTTATTGCCGGGAGAGGCCGACAATGAAAAACTGTTTTTT,CASSLLPGEADNEKLFF
15,TRBJ2-5,.,TRBV5-1,once,TGCGCCAGCAGCTTGGATCCAGGGGTGAGAGAGACCCAGTACTTC,CASSLDPGVRETQYF
16,TRBJ2-2,.,TRBV5-1,.,TGCGCCAGCAGCGCAACCGGGACTGTGAACACCGGGGAGCTGTTTTTT,CASSATGTVNTGELFF
16,TRBJ1-2,.,TRBV7-9,.,TGTGCCAGCAGCCCCGAGGGGAGGGCTTCGGCGTATGGCTACACCTTC,CASSPEGRASAYGYTF
14,TRBJ1-1,TRBD1,TRBV7-8,.,TGTGCCAGCAGGCAACAGGGGGCAAGGACTGAAGCTTTCTTT,CASRQQGARTEAFF
15,TRBJ2-5,TRBD1,TRBV28,.,TGTGCCAGCACAACTGGACAGGACAAGGTGGAGACCCAGTACTTC,CASTTGQDKVETQYF
15,TRBJ2-1,.,TRBV6-5,few,TGTGCCAGCAGTTATAGCGGAAGCTCCTACAATGAGCAGTTCTTC,CASSYSGSSYNEQFF
11,TRBJ2-2,.,TRBV12-3/TRBV12-4,.,TGTGCCAGCAGCTCCCCCGGGGAGCTGTTTTTT,CASSSPGELFF
13,TRBJ2-1,.,TRBV7-2,.,TGTGCCAGCAGCTCTAGCTCCTACAATGAGCAGTTCTTC,CASSSSSYNEQFF
16,TRBJ1-1,TRBD1,TRBV7-6,.,TGTGCCAGCAGCTCCCCCCGGGACAGGGGTCCCGGTGAAGCTTTCTTT,CASSSPRDRGPGEAFF
13,TRBJ1-1,TRBD1,TRBV7-6,.,TGTGCCAGCAGCAACGACAGGGGCACTGAAGCTTTCTTT,CASSNDRGTEAFF
15,TRBJ1-5,.,TRBV10-3,.,TGTGCCATCAGTGAAACGGAGGGAAGCAATCAGCCCCAGCATTTT,CAISETEGSNQPQHF
17,TRBJ2-5,TRBD1,TRBV5-1,.,TGCGCCAGCAGCTTTATTTCCGGGACAGGGGTTAGAGAGACCCAGTACTTC,CASSFISGTGVRETQYF
11,TRBJ1-1,.,TRBV27,.,TGTGCCAGCACAGGGGCCACTGAAGCTTTCTTT,CASTGATEAFF
17,TRBJ2-6,TRBD1,TRBV9,.,TGTGCCAGCAGCCGGGACAGCTCTAAGACAGGGGCCAACGTCCTGACTTTC,CASSRDSSKTGANVLTF
15,TRBJ1-3,.,TRBV7-2,.,TGTGCCAGCAGCTTATACAGCTCGGCTGGAAACACCATATATTTT,CASSLYSSAGNTIYF
15,TRBJ1-4,.,TRBV5-5,.,TGTGCCAGCAGCTTGGCCGCGGGGGCGCAGGAAAAACTGTTTTTT,CASSLAAGAQEKLFF
15,TRBJ2-7,.,TRBV19,once,TGTGCCAGTAGTATAACGGGGGACAGAACCTACGAGCAGTACTTC,CASSITGDRTYEQYF
14,TRBJ2-1,.,TRBV10-2,few,TGCGCCAGCAGTGAGTCCCCAGGGAATCGTCGGCAGTTCTTC,CASSESPGNRRQFF
15,TRBJ1-6,.,TRBV2,.,TGTGCCAGCAGTGAAATGCGAGGGTATAATTCACCCCTCCACTTT,CASSEMRGYNSPLHF
15,TRBJ1-5,.,TRBV6-5,.,TGTGCCAGCAGTTATTCGGGTGTGGGCAATCAGCCCCAGCATTTT,CASSYSGVGNQPQHF
13,TRBJ1-1,.,TRBV19,.,TGTGCCAGTAGGCCGGGAGCCACCTTTGAAGCTTTCTTT,CASRPGATFEAFF
14,TRBJ2-1,.,TRBV28,.,TGTGCCAGCATCTTAGGGGGGGCCTACAATGAGCAGTTCTTC,CASILGGAYNEQFF
15,TRBJ1-5,.,TRBV9,few,TGTGCCAGCAGCGTAGGGTCAGGCATTGGACAGCCCCAGCATTTT,CASSVGSGIGQPQHF
18,TRBJ2-3,TRBD2,TRBV10-1,.,TGCGCCAGCAGTGACGGGAGGGCCTTTGCCGACAATGCAGATACGCAGTATTTT,CASSDGRAFADNADTQYF
19,TRBJ1-5,TRBD1,TRBV19,.,TGTGCCAGTAGTACCAAGGACAGGGGATCTCTGCTAAGCAATCAGCCCCAGCATTTT,CASSTKDRGSLLSNQPQHF
18,TRBJ2-7,TRBD2,TRBV9,.,TGTGCCAGCAGCGTAGGTCCAGGGCCATCTAGCGGACCTTACGAGCAGTACTTC,CASSVGPGPSSGPYEQYF
14,TRBJ1-3,TRBD1,TRBV20-1,.,TGCAGTGCTAGTGACAGGGGTACTGGAAACACCATATATTTT,CSASDRGTGNTIYF
15,TRBJ2-7,.,TRBV5-8,.,TGTGCCAGCAGCTTGAGAGGCAGAGCGACCTACGAGCAGTACTTC,CASSLRGRATYEQYF
12,TRBJ2-7,TRBD2,TRBV7-9,.,TGTGCGCTAGCGGGCAGCTCCTACGAGCAGTACTTC,CALAGSSYEQYF
16,TRBJ2-4,TRBD1,TRBV19,.,TGTGCCAGCTCCCTTGGCCTGGACAGGGGAGAAAACATTCAGTACTTC,CASSLGLDRGENIQYF
17,TRBJ2-3,TRBD1,TRBV7-9,.,TGTGCCAGCATCCGGGACAGGGGGCTCGAAAGCACAGATACGCAGTATTTT,CASIRDRGLESTDTQYF
16,TRBJ1-1,.,TRBV6-2/TRBV6-3,.,TGTGCCAGCAGTTTAACCCAACGTTGGGGCGACACTGAAGCTTTCTTT,CASSLTQRWGDTEAFF
13,TRBJ2-7,.,TRBV28,.,TGTGCCAGCAGGGGCAGTGGTCGGGGCGAGCAGTACTTC,CASRGSGRGEQYF
16,TRBJ1-2,TRBD1,TRBV5-1,.,TGCGCCAGCAGCTTGGATGGCCGAGACAGGGGCCTTGGCTACACCTTC,CASSLDGRDRGLGYTF
15,TRBJ1-1,TRBD1,TRBV29-1,.,TGCAGCGTTTCACAATTGGACAGGGTGAGCACTGAAGCTTTCTTT,CSVSQLDRVSTEAFF
14,TRBJ2-1,TRBD2,TRBV10-2,.,TGCGCCAGCAGTGGGCAAGCGGGGGGGCTTGAGCAGTTCTTC,CASSGQAGGLEQFF
13,TRBJ1-1,TRBD1,TRBV7-9,.,TGTGCCAGCAGCCCAGGGGGCCTCCCTGAAGCTTTCTTT,CASSPGGLPEAFF
14,TRBJ2-7,.,TRBV5-1,once,TGCGCCAGCAGCCCGGACTCAAACTCCTACGAGCAGTACTTC,CASSPDSNSYEQYF
14,TRBJ1-1,.,TRBV13,.,TGTGCCAGCAGCCTCTACAGGGTGTTCACTGAAGCTTTCTTT,CASSLYRVFTEAFF
14,TRBJ2-5,.,TRBV2,.,TGTGCCAGCAATGTGATAGGGGGCCAAGAGACCCAGTACTTC,CASNVIGGQETQYF
15,TRBJ2-2,TRBD1,TRBV5-4,.,TGTGCCAGCAGCTCGGGACAGGGTGGCACCGGGGAGCTGTTTTTT,CASSSGQGGTGELFF
12,TRBJ1-6,.,TRBV7-9,.,TGTGCCAGCAGCTTAACCCGTGGCCCCCTCCACTTT,CASSLTRGPLHF
18,TRBJ2-2,TRBD1,TRBV27,.,TGTGCCAGCAGTCCTCGACGGGACAGGGGGCGGAACACCGGGGAGCTGTTTTTT,CASSPRRDRGRNTGELFF
13,TRBJ1-5,TRBD1,TRBV19,.,TGTGCCAGTTGGGACAGGGAGAATCAGCCCCAGCATTTT,CASWDRENQPQHF
13,TRBJ2-3,TRBD2,TRBV12-5,once,TGTGCTAGTGGCCTAGCGGGCACAGATACGCAGTATTTT,CASGLAGTDTQYF
13,TRBJ1-1,.,TRBV12-3/TRBV12-4,few,TGTGCCAGCAGTTTGGGGCCGAACACTGAAGCTTTCTTT,CASSLGPNTEAFF
15,TRBJ1-3,TRBD1,TRBV9,few,TGTGCCAGCAGCGCACAGGGGGTAGAAGGAAACACCATATATTTT,CASSAQGVEGNTIYF
17,TRBJ1-5,TRBD1,TRBV18,.,TGTGCCAGCTCCCAGCGGTACCCCGGCAGGGGGCTTCAGCCCCAGCATTTT,CASSQRYPGRGLQPQHF
15,TRBJ2-7,.,TRBV5-5,.,TGTGCCAGCAGCTTGGCGGGGAGGAGCTCCTACGAGCAGTACTTC,CASSLAGRSSYEQYF
15,TRBJ2-3,TRBD1,TRBV7-2,.,TGTGCCAGCAGCTCCCGGGACAGCCCTGGCGGTACGCAGTATTTT,CASSSRDSPGGTQYF
12,TRBJ1-1,.,TRBV7-2,.,TGTGCCAGCAGCTTAGCAGGAGGTGAAGCTTTCTTT,CASSLAGGEAFF